The text below deals with one T cell receptor beta chain. Its antigen is as yet unknown. This record belongs to a study of cytomegalovirus exposure and HLA in healthy donors. PCR involved 60 Vbeta and 13 Jbeta primers. The protocol was immunoSEQ multiplex PCR, while the TCRdb copy is restricted to in-frame clones and leaves out a portion. The table includes about 110,000 clones, 60% to 80% detected once. Findings of the study overall: Reportedly, diagnosis of cytomegalovirus status by the classifier showed high specificity and sensitivity. For TCR beta chains, V- and J-gene trimming was later linked to a missense DCLRE1C variant. Three CMV-associated chains proved CMV antigen-specific in vitro.

Germline CDR1 reads SGHDT; CDR2 reads YYEEEE. This CDR3 comprises 14 residues. V dropped 4 bases and J dropped 5 bases, with 14 bases sitting between them. The chain joins TRBV5-6 to TRBJ2-3; D perhaps matches TRBD1 (5 bases). Sample: PBMCs. This TCR was sampled from a boy aged 5-17 years in good health and CMV-seronegative. CDR3 loop: CASSLMGQGDTQYF. The CDR3 DNA follows: TGTGCCAGCAGCCTAATGGGGCAGGGAGATACGCAGTATTTT.